These 21 T cell receptor beta chains share one sample of origin, sequenced in a study of neoadjuvant anti-PD-1 for oral cavity cancer. The repertoire was sequenced with immunoSEQ multiplex PCR; TCRdb's copy has only in-frame clones and lacks some. The sample records 65,000 to 95,000 clones, less than 85% being singletons. Specimen: PBMCs, collected before nivolumab (anti-PD-1) treatment. These receptor sequences come from a person between 40 and 80 years old with oral cavity squamous cell carcinoma.

The chain is built from TRBV6-1 and TRBJ1-1; 7 bases are a match to TRBD1. The germline V gene has CDR1 MNHNS and CDR2 SASEGT. The J segment lost 1 base and the V segment lost 3 bases, leaving 5 bases of the junction unmatched. There are 15 residues in the CDR3. The CDR3 loop is CASSEMTGQNTEAFF. CDR3 coding DNA: TGTGCCAGCAGTGAGATGACAGGGCAGAACACTGAAGCTTTCTTT.

The chain recombines TRBV19 with TRBJ2-6; D is ambiguous. Germline V gene lookup returns CDR1 LNHDA and CDR2 SQIVND (reference sequence). V dropped 3 bases and J dropped 4 bases, with 4 bases sitting between them. This CDR3 spans 13 amino acids. The CDR3 DNA reads as TGTGCCAGTAGTATTGCGGGGGCCAACGTCCTGACTTTC. Amino acids: CASSIAGANVLTF.

The CDR3 loop is CASPDRVNTEAFF. In nucleotides, the CDR3 is TGTGCCAGCCCGGACAGGGTAAACACTGAAGCTTTCTTT. The chain links TRBV6-1 to TRBJ1-1, with 8 positions matching TRBD1. The ends lost 8 bases at V and 2 bases at J; junction bases unmatched: 4. The germline V gene has CDR1 MNHNS and CDR2 SASEGT. The CDR3 consists of 13 residues.

This chain links TRBV5-1 with TRBJ2-1, with a tentative D call TRBD2 (7 bases). This CDR3 comprises 15 residues. V was clipped by 4 bases and J by 6 bases, with 17 bases between them. Germline loops: CDR1 SGHRS, CDR2 YFSETQ. The CDR3 loop is CASSPQGPGGNEQFF. The CDR3 DNA follows: TGCGCCAGCAGCCCCCAGGGGCCGGGAGGCAATGAGCAGTTCTTC.

This chain links TRBV2 with TRBJ1-5, with D tentatively TRBD1 (5 bases). There are 13 residues in the CDR3. Trimming left V 7 bases short and J 3 bases short, with 10 bases between. Germline V gene data show CDR1 as SNHLY and CDR2 as FYNNEI. Here the CDR3 reads CASNRGTNQPQHF. CDR3 nucleotide sequence: TGTGCCAGCAATAGGGGCACCAATCAGCCCCAGCATTTT. The entire variable domain, with the rest obtained from reference TRBV2 and TRBJ1-5, is as follows: EPEVTQTPSHQVTQMGQEVILRCVPISNHLYFYWYRQILGQKVEFLVSFYNNEISEKSEIFDDQFSVERPDGSNFTLKIRSTKLEDSAMYFCASNRGTNQPQHFGDGTRLSIL.

Only one count was recorded for this clone. This chain uses TRBV9 with TRBJ1-1; D gene uncertain. This CDR3 comprises 14 residues. The germline V gene has CDR1 SGDLS and CDR2 YYNGEE. The germline V and J ends were trimmed by 2 bases and 0 bases, with 8 bases remaining between them. The CDR3 region has the DNA TGTGCCAGCAGCGTTGGCACATTGAACACTGAAGCTTTCTTT. Translating gives CASSVGTLNTEAFF.

By proportion, this clone is medium-sized. The chain carries TRBV6-5 and TRBJ1-2; 10 nucleotides line up with TRBD1. The CDR3 has 16 amino acids. Looked up from germline, CDR1 is MNHEY and CDR2 is SVGAGI. Trimming took 2 bases from V and 4 from J; bases not matched to a gene: 7. CDR3 region: CASSYTRTGGGYGYTF. The CDR3 coding sequence is TGTGCCAGCAGTTACACCAGGACAGGGGGTGGCTATGGCTACACCTTC.

J is TRBJ1-5 and V is TRBV5-6; D is uncertain. This CDR3 has 13 residues. Germline V gives CDR1 SGHDT, CDR2 YYEEEE. V lost 1 base, J lost 3 bases, and 5 bases lay in between. The CDR3 bases are TGTGCCAGCAGCTTGACACTCAATCAGCCCCAGCATTTT. This translates into CASSLTLNQPQHF.

This chain uses TRBV28 with TRBJ2-7; D possibly corresponds to TRBD1 (5 bases). The germline gives CDR1 MDHEN, CDR2 SYDVKM. CDR3 length: 15 residues. V was trimmed by 4 bases and J by 4 bases, leaving 17 bases between them. Written as DNA, the CDR3 is TGTGCCAGCAGTTCACTCGTAAAGGGGTATTACGAGCAGTACTTC. Its protein product is CASSSLVKGYYEQYF.

This clone was detected a few times. The J gene is TRBJ1-2, the V gene TRBV19; perhaps TRBD1 as D (5 bases). Trimming stripped 7 bases from V and 2 bases from J, with 14 bases between. There are 14 residues in the CDR3. Germline CDR1 is LNHDA and CDR2 is SQIVND (reference sequence). This CDR3 is CASIGAGRNYGYTF. CDR3 DNA: TGTGCCAGTATTGGGGCAGGGCGGAACTATGGCTACACCTTC.

The gene calls are TRBV5-4 and TRBJ2-2, with 8 bases lining up with TRBD1. CDR1 is SGHNT and CDR2 is YYREEE in the germline V gene (reference sequence). V lost 6 bases, J lost 4 bases, and 14 bases stayed unmatched. The CDR3 is 17 amino acids. CDR3: CASTPPTGTGGTGELFF. The CDR3, as DNA: TGTGCCAGCACCCCACCGACAGGGACAGGAGGCACCGGGGAGCTGTTTTTT.

The V and J genes are TRBV27 and TRBJ1-6; a possible D gene is TRBD1 (5 bases). In germline, CDR1 is MNHEY, CDR2 SMNVEV (reference sequence). Trimming left V 4 bases short and J 5 bases short, with 12 bases between. The CDR3 totals 15 residues. This CDR3 is CASSWGGSNNSPLHF. CDR3 in DNA: TGTGCCAGCAGTTGGGGGGGGAGTAATAATTCACCCCTCCACTTT.

The chain is built from TRBV7-2 and TRBJ1-4; D call uncertain. Germline V gene sequence: CDR1 SGHTA, CDR2 FQGNSA. The CDR3 runs to 14 residues. The V and J ends lost 1 base and 7 bases respectively, with 10 bases between them. The CDR3: CASSLGGFGEKLFF. The DNA for the CDR3 is TGTGCCAGCAGCTTAGGAGGGTTTGGTGAAAAACTGTTTTTT.

In this sample, this clone turned up a few times. The rearrangement links TRBV6-1 to TRBJ1-5; D unclear. Germline loops: CDR1 MNHNS, CDR2 SASEGT. CDR3 length equals 14 residues. Trimming cost V 3 bases and J 2 bases, with 8 bases left between them. Here the CDR3 DNA reads TGTGCCAGCAGTGAGGAATGGGGCAATCAGCCCCAGCATTTT. As protein: CASSEEWGNQPQHF.

The J gene is TRBJ2-7, the V gene TRBV2, with TRBD1 matching 7 bases. The CDR3 sequence is 12 residues long. J gave up 7 bases and V 6 bases, and 6 bases lay outside the gene matches. Germline V gene lookup returns CDR1 SNHLY and CDR2 FYNNEI. The DNA of the CDR3 is TGTGCCAGCAGAGAGGGGGCGCGGGAGCAGTACTTC. Translating it yields CASREGAREQYF.

The chain links TRBV7-6 to TRBJ1-5; D is unresolved. The V end was cut by 5 bases, the J end by 2 bases, with 7 bases between. Germline lookup yields CDR1 SGHVS and CDR2 FNYEAQ. This CDR3 spans 13 amino acids. The CDR3 coding sequence is TGTGCCAGCAGCCCCGACGGCAATCAGCCCCAGCATTTT. Encoded protein: CASSPDGNQPQHF.

The chain employs TRBV6-1 and TRBJ2-7; 9 bases agree with TRBD1. This CDR3 has 16 amino acids. After removal of 4 bases from V and 3 bases from J, the junction contained 10 bases not matched to a gene. CDR1 and CDR2 from the germline V gene are MNHNS and SASEGT. CDR3 in amino acids: CASSVGGTGNVYEQYF. CDR3 nucleotide sequence: TGTGCCAGCAGTGTTGGTGGGACAGGGAATGTCTACGAGCAGTACTTC.

This clone was seen a single time. This chain links TRBV14 with TRBJ2-1; perhaps D is TRBD1 or TRBD2 (6 bases each). Germline loops: CDR1 SGHDN, CDR2 FVKESK. V lost 3 bases and J lost 0, with 15 bases in between. The CDR3 is made up of 17 amino acids. DNA for the CDR3: TGTGCCAGCAGCCAGCAACTGGGGGGCAGCTCCTACAATGAGCAGTTCTTC. This codes for CASSQQLGGSSYNEQFF.

This chain connects TRBV29-1 to TRBJ2-7, with D tentatively TRBD1 (5 bases). V lost 5 bases and J lost 3, with 8 bases in between. Germline V gene data show CDR1 as SQVTM and CDR2 as ANQGSEA. This CDR3 comprises 11 residues. The CDR3 region is CSVSRDYEQYF. CDR3 DNA sequence: TGCAGCGTTTCCAGGGACTACGAGCAGTACTTC.

This clone has a single count. CDR3 sequence reads: CATSRTSGSHEQYF. DNA for the CDR3: TGTGCCACCAGCCGGACTAGCGGGAGTCACGAGCAGTACTTC. V usage is TRBV15 and J usage is TRBJ2-7, with 13 nucleotides matching TRBD2. Germline CDR1 is LNHNV and CDR2 is YYDKDF (reference sequence). This CDR3 is 14 amino acids long. J gave up 5 bases and V 5 bases, and 3 bases lay outside the gene matches.

The chain uses TRBV5-1 and TRBJ2-1; 9 bases are a match to TRBD2. Per germline, CDR1 SGHRS and CDR2 YFSETQ. V shed 2 bases and J 6 bases; nucleotides not matched to a gene: 6. There are 15 residues in the CDR3. The CDR3 reads CASSLSSGAVNEQFF. CDR3 sequence (DNA): TGCGCCAGCAGCTTATCTAGCGGGGCGGTCAATGAGCAGTTCTTC.